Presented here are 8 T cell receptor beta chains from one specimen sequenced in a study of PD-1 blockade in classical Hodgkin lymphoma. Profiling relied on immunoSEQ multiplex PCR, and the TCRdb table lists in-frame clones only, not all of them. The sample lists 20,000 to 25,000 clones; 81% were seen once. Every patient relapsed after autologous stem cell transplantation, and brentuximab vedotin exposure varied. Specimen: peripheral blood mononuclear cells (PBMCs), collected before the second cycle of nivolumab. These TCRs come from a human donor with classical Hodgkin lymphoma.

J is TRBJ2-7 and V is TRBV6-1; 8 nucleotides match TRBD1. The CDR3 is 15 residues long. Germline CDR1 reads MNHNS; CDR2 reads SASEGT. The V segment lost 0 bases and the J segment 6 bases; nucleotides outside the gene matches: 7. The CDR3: CASSEALGQGREQYF. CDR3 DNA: TGTGCCAGCAGTGAAGCTCTCGGACAGGGTCGCGAGCAGTACTTC.

The CDR3 nucleotides read TGTGCCAGCAGCCAAGAGGCTAGCGGGTTCGCCGGGGAGCTGTTTTTT. Translated: CASSQEASGFAGELFF. The chain links TRBV4-2 to TRBJ2-2; 8 bases are a match to TRBD2. Germline CDR1 LGHNA, CDR2 YNFKEQ. The junction had 6 bases not matched to a gene; V was cut back by 0 bases and J by 6 bases. This CDR3 is 16 amino acids long.

CDR3 residues: CAIRRRDNSPLHF. The CDR3 DNA reads as TGTGCCATCCGGAGGAGAGATAATTCACCCCTCCACTTT. V is TRBV2 and J is TRBJ1-6; D is ambiguous. The germline V gene encodes CDR1 SNHLY and CDR2 FYNNEI. V dropped 10 bases and J dropped 5 bases, with 12 bases sitting between them. This CDR3 comprises 13 residues.

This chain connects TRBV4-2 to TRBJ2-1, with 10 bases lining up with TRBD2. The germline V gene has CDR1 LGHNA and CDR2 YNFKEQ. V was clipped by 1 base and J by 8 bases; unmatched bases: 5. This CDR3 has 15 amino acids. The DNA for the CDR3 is TGTGCCAGCAGCCAAGGACTAGCGGGTTCTCATGAGCAGTTCTTC. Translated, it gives CASSQGLAGSHEQFF.

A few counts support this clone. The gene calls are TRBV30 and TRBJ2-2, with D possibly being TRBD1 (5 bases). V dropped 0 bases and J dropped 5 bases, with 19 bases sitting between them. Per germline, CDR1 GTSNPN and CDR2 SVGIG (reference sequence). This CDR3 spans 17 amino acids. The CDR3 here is CAWSVRWQSQGTGELFF. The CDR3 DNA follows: TGTGCCTGGAGTGTACGCTGGCAGTCTCAGGGAACCGGGGAGCTGTTTTTT.

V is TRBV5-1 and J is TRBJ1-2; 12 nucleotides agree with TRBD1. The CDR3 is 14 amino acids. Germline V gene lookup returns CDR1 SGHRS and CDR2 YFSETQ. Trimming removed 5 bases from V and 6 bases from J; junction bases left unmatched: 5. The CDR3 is CASRRGQGADGYTF. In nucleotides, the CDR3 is TGCGCCAGCAGGCGGGGACAGGGGGCGGATGGCTACACCTTC.

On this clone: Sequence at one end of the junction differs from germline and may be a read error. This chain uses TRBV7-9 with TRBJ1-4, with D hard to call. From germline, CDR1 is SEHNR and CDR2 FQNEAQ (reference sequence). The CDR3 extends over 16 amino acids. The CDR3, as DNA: TGTGCCAGCAGCTTAGTGGCCTCCTTGACTAGTGAAAAACTGTTTTTT. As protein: CASSLVASLTSEKLFF.

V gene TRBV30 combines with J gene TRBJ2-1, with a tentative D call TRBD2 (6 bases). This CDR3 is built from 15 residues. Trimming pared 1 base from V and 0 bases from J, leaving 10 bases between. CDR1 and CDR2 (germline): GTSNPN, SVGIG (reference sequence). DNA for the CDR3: TGTGCCTGGAGTGCCCCGGGGGTCTCCTACAATGAGCAGTTCTTC. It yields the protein CAWSAPGVSYNEQFF.